The present entry profiles one T cell receptor beta chain with its context. The antigen is undetermined. This specimen comes from a study of shared clonotypes between healthy human individuals. Study observations and caveats: As a rule, naive subsets had a larger estimated richness than memory subsets. Unshared clonotypes carried lower generation probabilities than those common to all four donors. Clonotype sharing across a handful of donors was observed for approximately 5% of naive CD4 clonotypes.

Germline V lookup: CDR1 GTSNPN, CDR2 SVGIG (reference sequence). The V end was cut by 2 bases, the J end by 4 bases, with 8 bases between. CDR3 size: 12 residues. The assay was immunoSEQ multiplex PCR, and TCRdb's table has in-frame clones only and misses some. The sample consists of over a million clones, about 80% of them appearing once. The sample was memory CD4+ T cells sorted from blood. Documented subset: CD45RA-negative fraction. The genes are TRBV30 and TRBJ1-2; no clear D. The origin of this receptor is a man between 18 and 29 years old in good health. CDR3 nucleotide sequence: TGTGCCTGGAGTCTAGGGTCCTATGGCTACACCTTC. As protein: CAWSLGSYGYTF.